This T cell receptor (beta chain) was found in a study of blood T cell repertoires in COVID-19. Study overall: The study drew acute and convalescent COVID-19 samples from the United States, Italy and Spain. T cells, B-cell-depleted T cells, or PBMCs supplied cDNA or gDNA.

The germline gives CDR1 SGDLS, CDR2 YYNGEE. V lost 0 bases and J 8 bases, leaving 9 bases between the germline ends. CDR3 length: 14 amino acids. Profiled with immunoSEQ multiplex PCR; TCRdb holds only in-frame clones, not every one. The table lists a few hundred thousand clones, about 90% of them singletons. The chain joins TRBV9 to TRBJ1-6; D uncertain. This TCR came from a woman aged 50 to 60 who had been exposed to COVID-19. Sequencing input: PBMCs or T cells enriched from blood (not recorded which). The CDR3 region has the DNA TGTGCCAGCAGCGTAGGACTGGAGGATTCACCCCTCCACTTT. Amino acid sequence: CASSVGLEDSPLHF.